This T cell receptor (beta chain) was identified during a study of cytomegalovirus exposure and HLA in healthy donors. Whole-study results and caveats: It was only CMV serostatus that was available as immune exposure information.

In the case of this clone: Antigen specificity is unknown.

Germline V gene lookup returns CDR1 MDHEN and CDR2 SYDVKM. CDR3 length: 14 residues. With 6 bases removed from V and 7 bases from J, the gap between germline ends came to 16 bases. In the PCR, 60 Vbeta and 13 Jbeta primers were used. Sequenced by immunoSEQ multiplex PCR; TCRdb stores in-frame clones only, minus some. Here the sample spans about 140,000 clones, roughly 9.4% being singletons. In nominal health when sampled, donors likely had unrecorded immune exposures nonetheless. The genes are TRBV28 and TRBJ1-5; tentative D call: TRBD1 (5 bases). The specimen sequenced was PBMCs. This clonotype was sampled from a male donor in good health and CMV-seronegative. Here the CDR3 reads CASRIGGIGQPQHF. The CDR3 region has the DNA TGTGCCAGCAGGATCGGGGGAATAGGCCAGCCCCAGCATTTT.